Below are 32 T cell receptor beta chains sequenced from a single sample in a study of cytomegalovirus exposure and HLA in healthy donors. With 60 Vbeta and 13 Jbeta primers, the PCR was carried out. Some clones are missing from TCRdb's copy, which holds only in-frame ones; the method was immunoSEQ multiplex PCR. The sample lists over 70,000 clones, 76% occurring once. The specimen sequenced was PBMCs. These receptors originate from a male donor in good health and CMV-seronegative.

The V and J genes are TRBV7-8 and TRBJ2-7; a possible D gene is TRBD2 (6 bases). V lost 1 base and J lost 5, with 21 bases in between. This CDR3 has 17 residues. The germline CDR1 and CDR2 sequences are SGHVS and FQNEAQ. The CDR3, as DNA: TGTGCCAGCAGCTTAGGTCGGGGGTCCCATGGTGGAAACGAGCAGTACTTC. Its translation is CASSLGRGSHGGNEQYF.

The chain carries TRBV10-3 and TRBJ1-2, with 9 bases aligning to TRBD1. This CDR3 region has 13 residues. V was pared by 7 bases and J by 6 bases, with 6 bases of the junction left unmatched. Germline V CDR1 and CDR2: ENHRY, SYGVKD. CDR3 DNA sequence: TGTGCCATCACGCGGGGACAGGGAAATGGCTACACCTTC. Its translation: CAITRGQGNGYTF.

This rearrangement joins TRBV19 to TRBJ1-5; D not certain. V was clipped by 6 bases and J by 0 bases, with 12 bases between them. The CDR3 spans 15 residues. Germline V lookup: CDR1 LNHDA, CDR2 SQIVND (reference sequence). The CDR3 DNA reads as TGTGCCAGTAGAGTTTACAGCCATAGCAATCAGCCCCAGCATTTT. This gives the protein CASRVYSHSNQPQHF.

This clone appeared a single time. The chain carries TRBV28 and TRBJ2-1, with 8 bases aligning to TRBD1. The trim removed 1 base at V and 7 bases at J, leaving 3 bases unmatched. The length of the CDR3 is 14 residues. Germline CDR1 MDHEN, CDR2 SYDVKM. CDR3 bases: TGTGCCAGCAGTTTATCGACAGGGGAGAATGAGCAGTTCTTC. Translating it yields CASSLSTGENEQFF.

J is TRBJ1-2 and V is TRBV6-5; 7 nucleotides line up with TRBD1. This CDR3 spans 13 amino acids. The J segment lost 12 bases and the V segment lost 7 bases, leaving 14 bases of the junction unmatched. Per germline, CDR1 MNHEY and CDR2 SVGAGI. The CDR3: CASTKAGQGGNTF. CDR3 DNA: TGTGCCAGCACCAAAGCTGGGCAGGGGGGCAACACCTTC.

The chain recombines TRBV10-1 with TRBJ2-3; D not certain. CDR3 length: 13 residues. The germline gives CDR1 WNHNN, CDR2 SYGVQD (reference sequence). Trimming took 7 bases from V and 0 from J, leaving 8 bases between them. The CDR3 DNA is TGCGCCAGCAAGGCCAGGAGCACAGATACGCAGTATTTT. Amino acid sequence: CASKARSTDTQYF.

The chain links TRBV5-1 to TRBJ2-5, with a weak D call TRBD1 (5 bases). V lost 4 bases, J lost 0 bases, and 10 bases lay in between. The CDR3 has 14 amino acids. Germline V gene sequence: CDR1 SGHRS, CDR2 YFSETQ. CDR3 amino acids: CASSGAPYQETQYF. CDR3 coding DNA: TGCGCCAGCAGCGGGGCACCGTACCAAGAGACCCAGTACTTC.

The chain has TRBV7-9 and TRBJ1-5, with a possible D match to TRBD1 (5 bases). The germline gives CDR1 SEHNR, CDR2 FQNEAQ (reference sequence). CDR3 size: 14 residues. V lost 1 base and J 3 bases, leaving 7 bases between the germline ends. In DNA form, the CDR3 reads TGTGCCAGCAGCTTAGGACAGTTCAATCAGCCCCAGCATTTT. Encoded protein: CASSLGQFNQPQHF.

This clone has more than one count but fewer than ten. The chain is built from TRBV15 and TRBJ2-1; 7 nucleotides agree with TRBD2. Germline V CDR1 and CDR2: LNHNV, YYDKDF (reference sequence). The CDR3 has 14 residues. With V trimmed by 5 bases and J by 1 base, 2 bases remained unmatched. CDR3 residues: CATSGGGSYNEQFF. CDR3 nucleotide sequence: TGTGCCACCAGCGGGGGGGGGTCCTACAATGAGCAGTTCTTC.

The rearrangement uses TRBV5-1 and TRBJ1-2; tentatively, D is TRBD1 (5 bases). Trimming cost V 0 bases and J 7 bases, with 7 bases left between them. In germline, CDR1 is SGHRS, CDR2 YFSETQ. The CDR3 length is 12 residues. CDR3 amino acids: CASSLDRGGYTF. As DNA, the CDR3 is TGCGCCAGCAGCTTGGATAGGGGTGGCTACACCTTC.

This chain uses TRBV27 with TRBJ2-1; D is unclear. This CDR3 spans 13 amino acids. Trimming stripped 3 bases from V and 6 bases from J, with 9 bases between. Per germline, CDR1 MNHEY and CDR2 SMNVEV (reference sequence). This CDR3 reads CASSFTSSNEQFF. In nucleotides, the CDR3 is TGTGCCAGCAGTTTTACCTCGAGCAATGAGCAGTTCTTC.

This clone showed up just once. The V call is TRBV18, the J call TRBJ1-4; 8 bases fit TRBD1. This CDR3 contains 17 residues. The germline CDR1 and CDR2 sequences are KGHSH and LQKENI. Losses at the gene ends were 5 bases for V and 0 bases for J; bases not matched to a gene: 8. CDR3 nucleotides: TGTGCCAGCTCAGCCGGACAGGGATTGCCAACTAATGAAAAACTGTTTTTT. Its protein product is CASSAGQGLPTNEKLFF.

This clone was counted a single time. CDR3 loop: CASSPVSAAAATYYGYTF. CDR3 DNA: TGTGCCAGCTCACCAGTATCGGCCGCAGCGGCGACCTACTATGGCTACACCTTC. The chain links TRBV18 to TRBJ1-2; D not resolved. The CDR3 length is 18 residues. Germline V CDR1 and CDR2: KGHSH, LQKENI. The V end was cut by 2 bases, the J end by 3 bases, with 22 bases between.

This clone was seen a single time. The chain is built from TRBV5-1 and TRBJ2-1; TRBD1 might be the D (7 bases). The V and J ends lost 6 bases and 7 bases respectively, with 8 bases between them. The CDR3 contains 11 residues. CDR1 SGHRS and CDR2 YFSETQ come from the germline V gene. CDR3 nucleotides: TGCGCCAGCACAGGGGGGAATGAGCAGTTCTTC. Its translation: CASTGGNEQFF.

This sequence joins TRBV27 and TRBJ2-4, with D perhaps TRBD2 (5 bases). Germline-derived CDR1 and CDR2 are MNHEY and SMNVEV (reference sequence). The CDR3 contains 14 residues. V dropped 7 bases and J dropped 6 bases, with 16 bases sitting between them. CDR3 DNA sequence: TGTGCCAGCACCCCCTCGGGAAACAGAAACATTCAGTACTTC. This codes for CASTPSGNRNIQYF.

This chain uses TRBV6-1 with TRBJ1-3; tentative D call: TRBD1 (5 bases). V shed 1 base and J shed 0 bases, with 10 bases lying between them. Germline CDR1 is MNHNS and CDR2 is SASEGT. This CDR3 has 16 amino acids. CDR3 nucleotide sequence: TGTGCCAGCAGTGAAGTATGGGGGGGCTCTGGAAACACCATATATTTT. Its protein is CASSEVWGGSGNTIYF.

This rearrangement joins TRBV6-6 to TRBJ2-1; possible D gene TRBD2, 5 bases. Germline lookup yields CDR1 MNHNY and CDR2 SVGAGI (reference sequence). CDR3 length: 14 residues. The V and J ends lost 2 bases and 0 bases respectively, with 5 bases between them. CDR3 residues: CASSYEGSYNEQFF. The DNA of the CDR3 is TGTGCCAGCAGTTACGAGGGCTCCTACAATGAGCAGTTCTTC.

This sequence joins TRBV5-3 and TRBJ2-7; 11 bases are a match to TRBD1. TRBV5-3 is placed among ORFs of uncertain function. With V trimmed by 7 bases and J by 3 bases, 12 bases remained unmatched. The length of the CDR3 is 16 residues. As DNA, the CDR3 is TGTGCCAGAGGACTGATCGTGGGGACAGGGGGCTACGAGCAGTACTTC. As protein: CARGLIVGTGGYEQYF.

V and J are TRBV6-5 and TRBJ2-1; D might be TRBD1 (5 bases). The CDR3 spans 13 residues. Germline CDR1 is MNHEY and CDR2 is SVGAGI. The V end lost 3 bases, the J end lost 7 bases, and 10 bases lay between the germline ends. The CDR3 sequence is CASSYRQGNEQFF. The CDR3, as DNA: TGTGCCAGCAGTTATCGGCAGGGAAATGAGCAGTTCTTC.

This sequence joins TRBV10-1 and TRBJ1-1; TRBD1 matches at 7 bases. Germline CDR1 reads WNHNN; CDR2 reads SYGVQD (reference sequence). This CDR3 is built from 12 residues. V lost 5 bases and J lost 7; bases outside the gene matches: 4. The DNA for the CDR3 is TGCGCCAGCAGTAAACAGGGGAATGAAGCTTTCTTT. Translated, it gives CASSKQGNEAFF.

The chain recombines TRBV7-2 with TRBJ2-3; D perhaps matches TRBD2 (5 bases). Germline-derived CDR1 and CDR2 are SGHTA and FQGNSA. There are 12 residues in the CDR3. Trimming pared 4 bases from V and 6 bases from J, leaving 8 bases between. The CDR3 here is CASSSGMDTQYF. The CDR3 nucleotides are TGTGCCAGCAGCTCCGGGATGGATACGCAGTATTTT. The full variable domain, completed using reference TRBV7-2 and TRBJ2-3, is GAGVSQSPSNKVTEKGKDVELRCDPISGHTALYWYRQSLGQGLEFLIYFQGNSAPDKSGLPSDRFSAERTGGSVSTLTIQRTQQEDSAVYLCASSSGMDTQYFGPGTRLTVL.

This chain uses TRBV30 with TRBJ1-1; D is undetermined. Germline V gene sequence: CDR1 GTSNPN, CDR2 SVGIG (reference sequence). V was shortened by 7 bases and J by 0 bases, with 18 bases between the two germline ends. The CDR3 spans 15 residues. This chain's CDR3 is CAYSMPPRVNTEAFF. The CDR3 DNA reads TGTGCCTACTCTATGCCCCCGAGAGTGAACACTGAAGCTTTCTTT.

There are a few counts of this clone. V is TRBV4-1 and J is TRBJ1-5, with D maybe TRBD1 (6 bases). CDR3 size: 16 residues. Germline V gene lookup returns CDR1 MGHRA and CDR2 YSYEKL. V was clipped by 0 bases and J by 6 bases, with 15 bases between them. The CDR3 DNA reads as TGCGCCAGCAGCCAAGATTGGGGGCCAGTGAGTCAGCCCCAGCATTTT. Translating it yields CASSQDWGPVSQPQHF.

The gene calls are TRBV10-1 and TRBJ2-7; 9 nucleotides agree with TRBD2. V shed 4 bases, J shed 4 bases, and the junction held 2 bases outside the gene matches. There are 13 residues in the CDR3. Germline V CDR1 and CDR2: WNHNN, SYGVQD (reference sequence). CDR3 bases: TGCGCCAGCAGTGGGGGACTAGCTTACGAGCAGTACTTC. Amino acid sequence: CASSGGLAYEQYF.

This clone was observed a handful of times. The J gene is TRBJ1-5, the V gene TRBV5-8; D is undetermined. This CDR3 is built from 12 residues. Germline V lookup: CDR1 SGHTS, CDR2 YDEGEE. Trimming left V 4 bases short and J 4 bases short, with 6 bases between. CDR3: CASSVRNQPQHF. CDR3 sequence (DNA): TGTGCCAGCAGCGTGCGAAATCAGCCCCAGCATTTT.

This clone was picked up one time. The rearrangement links TRBV5-4 to TRBJ2-1, with 8 bases aligning to TRBD2. CDR1 is SGHNT and CDR2 is YYREEE in the germline V gene (reference sequence). Trimming removed 2 bases from V and 5 bases from J; junction bases left unmatched: 9. The length of the CDR3 is 16 residues. The CDR3 sequence is CASSFSAGGHNNEQFF. The CDR3 bases are TGTGCCAGCAGCTTCTCGGCGGGGGGCCACAACAATGAGCAGTTCTTC.

Only one count was recorded for this clone. V is TRBV21-1 and J is TRBJ1-5; the table names TRBD1, a call not compared with the DNA. TRBV21-1 corresponds to a pseudogene. This CDR3 has 19 residues. Here the CDR3 reads CASTLGQGNFRLRGQPQHF. Here the CDR3 DNA reads TGTGCCAGCACTTTGGGACAGGGTAATTTTAGATTGCGGGGTCAGCCCCAGCATTTT.

This rearrangement joins TRBV4-3 to TRBJ2-3; 7 bases agree with TRBD2. CDR3 length: 16 amino acids. V lost 0 bases to trimming and J lost 2 bases; unmatched junction nucleotides: 5. The germline gives CDR1 LGHNA, CDR2 YSLEER. DNA of the CDR3: TGCGCCAGCAGCCAAGAAGAGCGGGGACTCACAGATACGCAGTATTTT. This encodes CASSQEERGLTDTQYF.

The chain employs TRBV5-1 and TRBJ2-6; TRBD1 agrees at 8 bases. V lost 5 bases, J lost 3 bases, and 7 bases stayed unmatched. The germline V gene encodes CDR1 SGHRS and CDR2 YFSETQ. The CDR3 length is 16 residues. The CDR3 DNA reads TGCGCCAGCAGTTCAGGGGGCGCGTTTGGGGCCAACGTCCTGACTTTC. It yields the protein CASSSGGAFGANVLTF.

As to this clone: Its ends do not fully match the called genes, so a read error is possible. J is TRBJ2-4 and V is TRBV5-4; D possibly corresponds to TRBD2 (5 bases). Per the germline V gene, CDR1 is SGHNT and CDR2 is YYREEE (reference sequence). The CDR3 is 16 amino acids. This chain's CDR3 is CASSTGSRLAKNSQYF. As DNA, the CDR3 is TGTGCCAGCAGTACGGGGAGTAGGCTAGCCAAAAACAGTCAGTACTTC.

This clone was seen just once. The chain combines TRBV27 with TRBJ1-2; 8 nucleotides agree with TRBD1. The junction had 5 bases not matched to a gene; V was cut back by 3 bases and J by 8 bases. The CDR3 is 13 residues long. CDR1 MNHEY and CDR2 SMNVEV come from the germline V gene (reference sequence). The DNA for the CDR3 is TGTGCCAGCAGTTTTTCAGGGGGCGAGGGCTACACCTTC. Translation: CASSFSGGEGYTF.

The chain has TRBV4-3 and TRBJ1-1; D remains ambiguous. This CDR3 spans 14 amino acids. Germline assignment: CDR1 LGHNA and CDR2 YSLEER. Trimming removed 3 bases at V and 6 bases at J, with 14 bases between. CDR3 residues: CASSQGRQSAEAFF. The CDR3 DNA reads as TGCGCCAGCAGCCAGGGCCGCCAATCGGCTGAAGCTTTCTTT.